This T cell receptor beta chain originates from a study of blood T cell repertoires in COVID-19. Across the whole study: COVID-19 samples from acute and convalescent phases originated in the United States, Italy and Spain.

As processed by the authors: Nucleated cell number was recorded as an estimate derived from reference gene primer amplification. Some clones are missing from TCRdb's copy, which holds only in-frame ones; the method was immunoSEQ multiplex PCR. The V and J calls and clone size were taken over from that table, and D and trimming were inferred from the DNA. The sample holds a few hundred thousand clones; approximately 83% are singletons and the top ten take 2.2%. Unmatched junction bases numbered 14, after V lost 10 bases and J lost 5 bases. CDR3 length: 16 residues. CDR1 is LNHDA and CDR2 is SQIVND in the germline V gene (reference sequence).

Sequenced sample: PBMCs or T cells enriched from blood (not recorded which). The chain carries TRBV19 and TRBJ1-2; 12 bases are a match to TRBD1. The clonotype comes from a man younger than 45 who had recovered from COVID-19. The CDR3 DNA follows: TGTGCCACTAGGGCCGGGACAGGGGGCGCGGTTTATGGCTACACCTTC. This sequence encodes CATRAGTGGAVYGYTF.